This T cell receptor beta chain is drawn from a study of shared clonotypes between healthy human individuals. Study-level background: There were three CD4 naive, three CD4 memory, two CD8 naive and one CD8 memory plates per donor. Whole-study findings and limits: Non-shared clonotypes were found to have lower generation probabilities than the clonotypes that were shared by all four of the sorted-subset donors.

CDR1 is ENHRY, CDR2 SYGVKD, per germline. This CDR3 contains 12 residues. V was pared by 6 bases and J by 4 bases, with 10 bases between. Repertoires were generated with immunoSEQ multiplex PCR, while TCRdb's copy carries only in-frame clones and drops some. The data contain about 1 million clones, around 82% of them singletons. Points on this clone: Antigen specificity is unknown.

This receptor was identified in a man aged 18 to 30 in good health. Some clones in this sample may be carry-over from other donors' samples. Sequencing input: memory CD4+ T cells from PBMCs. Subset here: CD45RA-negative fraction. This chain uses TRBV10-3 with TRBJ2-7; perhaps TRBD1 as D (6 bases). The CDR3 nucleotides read TGTGCCATCAGGGAAGGGGGTTACGAGCAGTACTTC. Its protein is CAIREGGYEQYF.